This TCR beta chain was documented in a study of T cell responses to AZD1222 COVID-19 vaccine. The assay was immunoSEQ multiplex PCR, and TCRdb's table has in-frame clones only and misses some. Among under 200,000 clones listed, 80% to 95% were seen once. The V and J ends lost 5 bases and 3 bases respectively, with 17 bases between them. The CDR3 runs 15 residues. Germline V gives CDR1 SGHTA, CDR2 FQGNSA. Specimen: peripheral blood, collected on day 0 of AZD1222 vaccination. The chain has TRBV7-2 and TRBJ2-7; D might be TRBD1 (6 bases). This sequence originates from an adult in good health. The CDR3 DNA sequence: TGTGCCAGCAGCGCACGGACAGCTCCCTACTACGAGCAGTACTTC. Amino acids: CASSARTAPYYEQYF.